Below, 15 T cell receptor beta chains from the same sample are listed, as sequenced in a study of PD-1 blockade in classical Hodgkin lymphoma. Assay used: immunoSEQ multiplex PCR; TCRdb lists only in-frame clones, some missing. This sample has 20,000 or so clones, with about 81% found just once. Regarding time point: cycle 4 day 1 (C4D1), after 6 weeks of nivolumab. After autologous stem cell transplantation all patients relapsed, and prior brentuximab vedotin exposure differed between cohorts. The sequencing used peripheral blood mononuclear cells (PBMCs), collected before the fourth cycle of nivolumab. The receptors come from a human donor with classical Hodgkin lymphoma.

This clone has just a few counts. J is TRBJ2-2 and V is TRBV12-5, with 15 bases aligning to TRBD2. The CDR3 runs to 16 residues. Germline CDR1 and CDR2: LGHNT and FRNRAP. V gave up 7 bases and J gave up 6 bases; unmatched junction bases: 6. CDR3 in DNA: TGTGCTAGTGCCGGACTAGCGGGAGGGAGTTCCGGGGAGCTGTTTTTT. Translated: CASAGLAGGSSGELFF.

This rearrangement joins TRBV5-1 to TRBJ2-2; TRBD1 aligns across 9 bases. The germline V gene has CDR1 SGHRS and CDR2 YFSETQ. This CDR3 comprises 16 residues. The trim removed 0 bases at V and 5 bases at J, leaving 5 bases unmatched. In DNA form, the CDR3 reads TGCGCCAGCAGCTTGGGCCGGGACAGGGCGACCGGGGAGCTGTTTTTT. This encodes CASSLGRDRATGELFF.

This clone has only a few counts. This rearrangement joins TRBV10-3 to TRBJ2-1; 7 bases align to TRBD2. This CDR3 has 15 amino acids. CDR1 and CDR2 from the germline V gene are ENHRY and SYGVKD. V was clipped by 5 bases and J by 1 base; unmatched bases: 5. The CDR3 loop reads CAISSTSRSYNEQFF. CDR3 bases: TGTGCCATCAGTTCGACTAGCAGGTCCTACAATGAGCAGTTCTTC.

The V and J genes are TRBV6-4 and TRBJ2-5; 8 bases are shared with TRBD2. The CDR3 runs 16 residues. V trimming: 2 bases; J trimming: 2 bases; junction bases outside the gene matches: 7. Germline lookup yields CDR1 MRHNA and CDR2 SNTAGT. This CDR3 is CASSDRAGERQETQYF. The CDR3 DNA follows: TGTGCCAGCAGTGACAGAGCGGGAGAGCGACAAGAGACCCAGTACTTC.

This clone is termed medium-sized. The chain links TRBV19 to TRBJ2-1; 11 nucleotides match TRBD2. Germline loops: CDR1 LNHDA, CDR2 SQIVND (reference sequence). The length of the CDR3 is 19 residues. V was pared by 5 bases and J by 8 bases, with 20 bases of the junction left unmatched. CDR3 sequence: CASSYKTTSGGTLGHEQFF. CDR3 bases: TGTGCCAGTAGTTATAAAACTACTAGCGGGGGTACCTTAGGGCATGAGCAGTTCTTC.

The chain joins TRBV2 to TRBJ2-7, with 8 bases that match TRBD2. In germline, CDR1 is SNHLY, CDR2 FYNNEI. The CDR3 is made up of 17 amino acids. The V and J ends lost 0 bases and 2 bases, in that order; junction bases with no gene match: 9. CDR3 DNA sequence: TGTGCCAGCAGTGAAGCTCGAGCGGGAGCCGGCACCTACGAGCAGTACTTC. Residues: CASSEARAGAGTYEQYF.

CDR3 DNA: TGTGCCAGCTCACCCGGGAGGACTTGGAACACTGAAGCTTTCTTT. Translated: CASSPGRTWNTEAFF. V and J are TRBV18 and TRBJ1-1; D not resolved. The CDR3 covers 15 residues. V lost 3 bases and J 1 base, leaving 12 bases between the germline ends. Germline assignment: CDR1 KGHSH and CDR2 LQKENI.

The chain's CDR3 is CASSWRYLELPFF. The CDR3 DNA follows: TGTGCCAGCAGCTGGAGGTATTTGGAGTTACCTTTCTTT. The rearrangement links TRBV11-3 to TRBJ1-1; D remains unclear. Trimming removed 4 bases from V and 12 bases from J, with 18 bases in between. The germline V gene encodes CDR1 SGHNT and CDR2 YENEEA. CDR3 length equals 13 residues.

The chain carries TRBV5-1 and TRBJ2-1, with TRBD2 matching 14 bases. J gave up 4 bases and V 4 bases, and 16 bases lay outside the gene matches. The CDR3 is 20 residues long. Germline CDR1 reads SGHRS; CDR2 reads YFSETQ. CDR3 DNA: TGCGCCAGCAGCGAAGTGCGGGACAGGACTAGCGGGAGGAGGTACAATGAGCAGTTCTTC. This codes for CASSEVRDRTSGRRYNEQFF.

This clone was seen only once. V is TRBV7-2 and J is TRBJ1-5; D might be TRBD1 (5 bases). Per germline, CDR1 SGHTA and CDR2 FQGNSA. Trimming pared 4 bases from V and 9 bases from J, leaving 19 bases between. This CDR3 contains 15 residues. CDR3 loop: CASSSRGGGDWPQHF. The CDR3 DNA follows: TGTGCCAGCAGCTCTCGTGGAGGTGGGGACTGGCCCCAGCATTTT.

The chain recombines TRBV4-3 with TRBJ2-6; D is possibly TRBD1 (5 bases). The CDR3 loop spans 18 amino acids. CDR1 is LGHNA and CDR2 is YSLEER in the germline V gene. The V end lost 1 base, the J end lost 1 base, and 14 bases lay between the germline ends. The CDR3 nucleotides are TGCGCCAGCAGCCAAGCTGGGCAGGGATTATCTGGGGCCAACGTCCTGACTTTC. Translated: CASSQAGQGLSGANVLTF.

This clone turned up a few times. The CDR3 region has the DNA TGTGCCAGCAGACTCTATCAGCCCCAGCATTTT. This encodes CASRLYQPQHF. The chain uses TRBV28 and TRBJ1-5; D ambiguous. The germline V and J ends were trimmed by 6 bases and 5 bases, with 5 bases remaining between them. The CDR3 totals 11 residues. Germline-derived CDR1 and CDR2 are MDHEN and SYDVKM.

The chain recombines TRBV30 with TRBJ2-3; D is undetermined. From germline, CDR1 is GTSNPN and CDR2 SVGIG (reference sequence). The germline V and J ends were trimmed by 4 bases and 5 bases, with 19 bases remaining between them. The CDR3 has 15 residues. The CDR3 bases are TGTGCCTGGACCCAAGGTTCCCCTAGACTAGATACGCAGTATTTT. Translating it yields CAWTQGSPRLDTQYF.

In its sample, this clone was seen a few times. The chain employs TRBV4-1 and TRBJ2-1; 7 bases are a match to TRBD1. The CDR3 is made up of 15 amino acids. The trim removed 4 bases at V and 10 bases at J, leaving 13 bases unmatched. CDR1 and CDR2 from the germline V gene are MGHRA and YSYEKL. The CDR3 coding sequence is TGCGCCAGCAGCCTATCACTGACAGGGCCGGGAGAGCAGTTCTTC. Amino acid sequence: CASSLSLTGPGEQFF.

The chain employs TRBV11-3 and TRBJ1-1; D is unclear. The CDR3 is 13 amino acids. Germline V gene lookup returns CDR1 SGHNT and CDR2 YENEEA. The germline V and J ends were trimmed by 7 bases and 0 bases, with 9 bases remaining between them. CDR3 residues: CASTGSMNTEAFF. The CDR3 DNA follows: TGTGCCAGCACCGGGTCGATGAACACTGAAGCTTTCTTT.